The 8 T cell receptor beta chains given below trace back to one sample, sequenced in a study of cytotoxic CD8 clonotypes in ibrutinib-treated CLL. TCRdb's copy holds only in-frame clones and misses some; the assay was immunoSEQ multiplex PCR. Among almost 85,000 clones listed, around 83% were seen once. The sequencing used PBMCs, collected before ibrutinib treatment. Receptor source: a human donor with chronic lymphocytic leukemia.

This chain connects TRBV4-2 to TRBJ1-5, with D possibly being TRBD1 (5 bases). This CDR3 region has 17 residues. The V gene's germline CDR1 is LGHNA and CDR2 YNFKEQ. V lost 0 bases, J lost 1 base, and 13 bases lay in between. The CDR3, as DNA: TGTGCCAGCAGCCAAGATGCGGTGCGGGGCAGCAATCAGCCCCAGCATTTT. Its protein is CASSQDAVRGSNQPQHF.

This sequence joins TRBV9 and TRBJ1-4; D not certain. The germline V gene has CDR1 SGDLS and CDR2 YYNGEE. The CDR3 runs to 12 residues. Trimming removed 7 bases at V and 4 bases at J, with 8 bases between. CDR3 DNA sequence: TGTGCCAGCGCGGGGAATAATGAAAAACTGTTTTTT. It yields the protein CASAGNNEKLFF.

A single count supports this clone. The V call is TRBV2, the J call TRBJ1-2, with TRBD1 as a possible D gene (5 bases). V dropped 4 bases and J dropped 8 bases, with 17 bases sitting between them. CDR3 length equals 14 residues. Germline V CDR1 and CDR2: SNHLY, FYNNEI. The CDR3 loop is CASSVEWGAEGYTF. CDR3 DNA: TGTGCCAGCAGTGTAGAGTGGGGCGCGGAAGGCTACACCTTC.

This sequence joins TRBV5-1 and TRBJ1-1, with D unresolved. This CDR3 region has 16 residues. Germline V CDR1 and CDR2: SGHRS, YFSETQ. Trimming removed 2 bases at V and 0 bases at J, with 14 bases between. CDR3 region: CASSFNSGSLNTEAFF. Here the CDR3 DNA reads TGCGCCAGCAGCTTTAACTCAGGATCCTTGAACACTGAAGCTTTCTTT.

This clone has just a few counts. V usage is TRBV4-1 and J usage is TRBJ2-1; D is perhaps TRBD2 (6 bases). Germline CDR1 MGHRA, CDR2 YSYEKL. The CDR3 is 15 residues long. V lost 1 base and J lost 9, with 16 bases in between. CDR3: CASSQGRPGDGEQFF. The CDR3 DNA follows: TGCGCCAGCAGCCAAGGCCGACCGGGAGACGGTGAGCAGTTCTTC.

V is TRBV7-6 and J is TRBJ2-2; D is possibly TRBD2 (5 bases). The V end was cut by 8 bases, the J end by 2 bases, with 9 bases between. Germline V gives CDR1 SGHVS, CDR2 FNYEAQ. This CDR3 has 13 residues. The CDR3 region is CASQRTNTGELFF. In DNA form, the CDR3 reads TGTGCCAGCCAGCGGACCAACACCGGGGAGCTGTTTTTT.

The table lists this clone with a count of one. The J gene is TRBJ2-7, the V gene TRBV28; D is perhaps TRBD2 (5 bases). The CDR3 contains 13 residues. Looked up from germline, CDR1 is MDHEN and CDR2 is SYDVKM. Trimming took off 8 bases at V and 4 bases at J, with 15 bases between the two ends. DNA for the CDR3: TGTGCCAGCGAAAGAGGGCGTCGATACGAGCAGTACTTC. This translates into CASERGRRYEQYF. The full variable domain, in which reference TRBV28 and TRBJ2-7 provide the parts outside the CDR3, is DVKVTQSSRYLVKRTGEKVFLECVQDMDHENMFWYRQDPGLGLRLIYFSYDVKMKEKGDIPEGYSVSREKKERFSLILESASTNQTSMYLCASERGRRYEQYFGPGTRLTVT.

The chain is built from TRBV4-1 and TRBJ1-1; no clear D. Germline CDR1 MGHRA, CDR2 YSYEKL. CDR3 length: 16 amino acids. The V and J ends lost 4 bases and 0 bases respectively, with 15 bases between them. The CDR3 DNA is TGCGCCAGCAGCCTCCTTCTGGTGTCCATGAACACTGAAGCTTTCTTT. As protein: CASSLLLVSMNTEAFF.